These 20 T cell receptor beta chains were all obtained from the same sample, sequenced in a study of blood T cell repertoires in COVID-19. The method was immunoSEQ multiplex PCR; TCRdb's version includes in-frame clones alone and lacks a portion of them. The sample consists of approximately 150,000 clones, roughly 89% of them appearing once. The sequencing input was peripheral blood. Source of these receptors: a woman between 50 and 59 years old with acute or convalescent COVID-19.

V gene TRBV10-3 combines with J gene TRBJ2-3; 7 positions agree with TRBD1. V was pared by 7 bases and J by 0 bases, with 7 bases of the junction left unmatched. The CDR3 spans 15 residues. CDR1 and CDR2 (germline): ENHRY, SYGVKD. CDR3 bases: TGTGCCATCAACAGGGGTCCGGGTAGCACAGATACGCAGTATTTT. Its translation: CAINRGPGSTDTQYF.

The chain employs TRBV9 and TRBJ1-6; D gene uncertain. Germline lookup yields CDR1 SGDLS and CDR2 YYNGEE. Trimming removed 4 bases at V and 6 bases at J, with 11 bases between. There are 14 residues in the CDR3. CDR3 sequence reads: CASSPHSFNSPLHF. Written as DNA, the CDR3 is TGTGCCAGCAGCCCCCACAGCTTTAATTCACCCCTCCACTTT.

This rearrangement joins TRBV28 to TRBJ1-1; TRBD1 aligns across 7 bases. Unmatched junction bases numbered 3, after V lost 7 bases and J lost 1 base. The CDR3 contains 13 residues. Germline V CDR1 and CDR2: MDHEN, SYDVKM. In nucleotides, the CDR3 is TGTGCCAGCACCAGGACAGGGAACACTGAAGCTTTCTTT. It yields the protein CASTRTGNTEAFF.

The chain recombines TRBV6-6 with TRBJ1-1, with a weak D call TRBD1 (5 bases). Looked up from germline, CDR1 is MNHNY and CDR2 is SVGAGI (reference sequence). The V end was cut by 9 bases, the J end by 0 bases, with 14 bases between. The CDR3 runs to 14 residues. CDR3 bases: TGTGCCAGGACTCCCGGGGGTTTGAACACTGAAGCTTTCTTT. Amino acids: CARTPGGLNTEAFF.

J is TRBJ2-2 and V is TRBV3-1 (or the pseudogene TRBV3-2); 7 bases are a match to TRBD1. After removal of 3 bases from V and 2 bases from J, the junction contained 6 bases not matched to a gene. Germline V gives CDR1 LGHDT, CDR2 YNNKEL (reference sequence). The CDR3 contains 16 residues. CDR3 sequence reads: CASSQTTGINTGELFF. The CDR3 DNA follows: TGTGCCAGCAGCCAGACGACAGGGATAAACACCGGGGAGCTGTTTTTT.

V usage is TRBV12-3 or TRBV12-4 and J usage is TRBJ1-2; TRBD1 aligns across 8 bases. The CDR3 has 12 residues. The ends lost 6 bases at V and 7 bases at J; junction bases unmatched: 4. In DNA, the CDR3 is TGTGCCAGCAGCTCAGGGGGCTTTGGCTACACCTTC. Its translation is CASSSGGFGYTF.

In this sample, this clone turned up a few times. V gene TRBV30 combines with J gene TRBJ1-1; D gene ambiguous. V shed 4 bases and J shed 0 bases, with 6 bases lying between them. The CDR3 runs 12 residues. Germline CDR1 is GTSNPN and CDR2 is SVGIG (reference sequence). The CDR3 region has the DNA TGTGCCTGGAAGACTCTGAACACTGAAGCTTTCTTT. It yields the protein CAWKTLNTEAFF.

This sequence joins TRBV5-4 and TRBJ2-7, with 8 bases identical to TRBD1. The length of the CDR3 is 16 residues. From germline, CDR1 is SGHNT and CDR2 YYREEE (reference sequence). J gave up 6 bases and V 0 bases, and 11 bases lay outside the gene matches. The CDR3 coding sequence is TGTGCCAGCAGCTTGGTGATAGTGACAGGGGCGGCCGAGCAGTACTTC. Translating it yields CASSLVIVTGAAEQYF.

In the case of this clone: The sample holds other DNA sequences that translate to the same CDR3. The chain recombines TRBV19 with TRBJ1-1; 8 bases align to TRBD1. Trimming removed 6 bases from V and 5 bases from J; junction bases left unmatched: 5. CDR3 size: 13 residues. Per germline, CDR1 LNHDA and CDR2 SQIVND (reference sequence). The CDR3 loop is CASSSDRETEAFF. The DNA for the CDR3 is TGTGCCAGTAGCTCGGACAGGGAGACTGAAGCTTTCTTT.

The V call is TRBV9, the J call TRBJ2-1; a possible D gene is TRBD2 (5 bases). Trimming left V 0 bases short and J 5 bases short, with 9 bases between. Germline V gives CDR1 SGDLS, CDR2 YYNGEE. The CDR3 loop spans 14 amino acids. CDR3 sequence reads: CASSVVLGNNEQFF. CDR3 bases: TGTGCCAGCAGCGTAGTACTAGGTAACAATGAGCAGTTCTTC.

J is TRBJ1-2 and V is TRBV11-2; D possibly corresponds to TRBD1 (5 bases). Germline lookup yields CDR1 SGHAT and CDR2 FQNNGV. Trimming removed 0 bases at V and 8 bases at J, with 13 bases between. The CDR3 runs to 14 residues. CDR3 sequence reads: CASSLDQGYNGYTF. The CDR3 DNA follows: TGTGCCAGCAGCTTAGATCAGGGATATAACGGCTACACCTTC.

The chain employs TRBV5-1 and TRBJ1-5; weak D call: TRBD1 (6 bases). CDR3 length: 14 residues. V lost 4 bases and J 6 bases, leaving 14 bases between the germline ends. Germline V gene sequence: CDR1 SGHRS, CDR2 YFSETQ. The CDR3 reads CASSPGGLAQPQHF. The DNA of the CDR3 is TGCGCCAGCAGCCCTGGGGGCCTCGCTCAGCCCCAGCATTTT.

The rearrangement links TRBV11-2 to TRBJ1-2; D is possibly TRBD1 (5 bases). Trimming took 2 bases from V and 8 from J, leaving 15 bases between them. CDR1 and CDR2 (germline): SGHAT, FQNNGV. This CDR3 has 14 amino acids. CDR3 sequence: CASSLHSRVGGYTF. The DNA of the CDR3 is TGTGCCAGCAGCTTACATTCCAGGGTAGGAGGCTACACCTTC.

The rearrangement joins TRBV5-1 to TRBJ1-5, with TRBD1 identical over 8 bases. Germline trimming cut 3 bases from V and 1 base from J; bases unmatched to any gene: 3. Germline CDR1 and CDR2: SGHRS and YFSETQ. The CDR3 sequence is 15 residues long. The CDR3 protein is CASSSQGGSNQPQHF. CDR3 sequence (DNA): TGCGCCAGCAGCTCACAGGGGGGAAGCAATCAGCCCCAGCATTTT.

The chain is built from TRBV19 and TRBJ2-6; TRBD1 aligns across 8 bases. The V and J ends lost 6 bases and 0 bases, in that order; junction bases with no gene match: 10. Germline CDR1 is LNHDA and CDR2 is SQIVND (reference sequence). The CDR3 spans 18 residues. Here the CDR3 reads CASRRGTGAFSGANVLTF. The CDR3 DNA reads TGTGCCAGTAGGAGGGGGACAGGAGCCTTCTCTGGGGCCAACGTCCTGACTTTC.

There are a few counts of this clone. The J gene is TRBJ2-3, the V gene TRBV6-6; TRBD2 agrees at 12 bases. The CDR3 covers 17 residues. Germline CDR1 is MNHNY and CDR2 is SVGAGI (reference sequence). The ends lost 5 bases at V and 7 bases at J; junction bases unmatched: 13. The chain's CDR3 is CASSPWTSGVPRNTQYF. In DNA, the CDR3 is TGTGCCAGCAGTCCATGGACTAGCGGGGTACCTCGGAATACGCAGTATTTT.

The chain combines TRBV7-3 with TRBJ2-5, with TRBD1 matching 8 bases. The germline gives CDR1 SGHTA, CDR2 FQGTGA. CDR3 length equals 15 residues. V shed 1 base, J shed 9 bases, and the junction held 10 bases outside the gene matches. CDR3 in amino acids: CASSLNRQGNSAQYF. CDR3 bases: TGTGCCAGCAGCTTAAACAGACAGGGGAATTCGGCCCAGTACTTC.

V is TRBV27 and J is TRBJ2-1; 10 bases line up with TRBD2. V was pared by 4 bases and J by 5 bases, with 2 bases of the junction left unmatched. This CDR3 has 14 amino acids. Germline V gene lookup returns CDR1 MNHEY and CDR2 SMNVEV (reference sequence). The CDR3 DNA sequence: TGTGCCAGCAGTTCTGGACTAGCGGACAATGAGCAGTTCTTC. Residues: CASSSGLADNEQFF.

The chain recombines TRBV19 with TRBJ2-3, with TRBD2 matching 13 bases. Germline values: CDR1 LNHDA, CDR2 SQIVND (reference sequence). Losses at the gene ends were 2 bases for V and 3 bases for J; bases not matched to a gene: 8. The CDR3 runs 18 residues. CDR3 region: CASSISYGLAGVTDTQYF. The CDR3 nucleotides read TGTGCCAGTAGTATATCCTACGGACTAGCGGGAGTAACAGATACGCAGTATTTT.

The rearrangement uses TRBV3-1 (or the pseudogene TRBV3-2) and TRBJ2-3, with a tentative D call TRBD2 (7 bases). This CDR3 region has 16 residues. Trimming removed 5 bases at V and 5 bases at J, with 20 bases between. Germline assignment: CDR1 LGHDT and CDR2 YNNKEL (reference sequence). CDR3 protein: CASSSSLRGGGDTQYF. CDR3 DNA: TGTGCCAGCAGCTCCTCCCTAAGGGGGGGCGGAGATACGCAGTATTTT.